This entry is about one T cell receptor beta chain. No antigen is known for it. A read error is possible here, since a much larger clone lies one base away. Likely a read error: the CDR3 ends without its conserved phenylalanine or tryptophan. The data originate from a study of regulatory T cells in long-lasting Graves disease (dated by TCRdb to the early 2020s). Regarding the complete study: Newly diagnosed Graves' disease patients had taken antithyroid drugs for less than 3 months. Peripheral blood TCR sequencing and RNA sequencing compared persistent Graves' disease patients with newly diagnosed Graves' disease patients. The study was registered as a clinical trial and conducted in China. A total of around 35 samples underwent TCR sequencing, from roughly 13 patients with persistent Graves' disease and about 20 patients with newly diagnosed Graves' disease. General conclusions and limits of the study: As a limitation, the authors acknowledged that the small sample size may reduce accuracy. The study examined only peripheral blood because the primary lesion, thyroid tissue, could not be accessed. Compared with newly diagnosed patients, persistent Graves' disease patients had lower TCR Shannon entropy and fewer highly expanded clones, which suggests clonal expansion. Persistent patients shared more public clonotypes among themselves (around 2,500) than newly diagnosed patients did (approximately 870). TRBV28, TRBJ1-2 and TRBJ2-5 were preferentially used in persistent disease, while TRBV20-1 and TRBJ2-1 were favored in newly diagnosed disease. Sequencing and analysis were limited to the TCR beta chain.

With termini counted, the CDR3 has 14 amino acids. CDR3 DNA only is kept here, 42 bases in frame from base 1. V lost 0 bases and J lost 4 bases; the stretch between them is 11 bases long. Looking up the germline V gene yields CDR1 SGHRS and CDR2 YFSETQ. Library creation used multiplex PCR. The sample was run on an Illumina HiSeq 4000. TCR beta libraries were built with iRepertoire HTBI primers and Arm-PCR amplification of CDR3 regions. PCR products were gel purified before sequencing. In the original analysis: A total of fewer than 80 TRBV and 14 TRBJ segments were identified across samples and were used for gene usage analysis of CDR3 amino acid clonotypes. COPE and FqMerger were used to merge the filtered high-quality paired reads into contigs. BLAST was used to align contigs to the IMGT TRBV, TRBD and TRBJ reference genes, and CDR3 was defined following IMGT. Any clonotype with a frequency above 0.1% was classified as a highly expanded clone. Shannon entropy served as the measure of repertoire diversity, while the Gini coefficient captured V-J evenness. A clonotype was considered public if more than one individual shared it. TCRdb reprocessing: public reads trimmed at Q25 with fastp, clones called with MiXCR, in-frame beta chains kept. All rows with the same CDR3 protein become a single entry with the most common DNA and genes. TCRdb assigned the V and J calls; the authors' analysis was not used. The sample table records roughly 530,000 distinct CDR3 sequences; roughly a sixth of these occur just once. The ten biggest clones cover 20% to 25% of the sample.

The time point label on this specimen signifies: newly diagnosed GD, antithyroid drugs for less than 3 months. RNA was extracted from PBMCs in TRIzol for both TCR sequencing and RNA sequencing. The diagnosis of Graves' disease was made according to American Thyroid Association guidelines. Recruitment of patients was carried out at an endocrinology department in Xi'an, China. Each patient gave 7.5 to 10 milliliters of peripheral blood, collected in an EDTA anticoagulant tube. PBMCs were isolated by Ficoll Paque Plus density gradient separation without further T cell sorting. An Agilent 2100 Bioanalyzer and agarose gel were used to assess RNA quality, and a NanoDrop 2000 was used to measure RNA concentration. These data were likewise used in another study, on T cells in Graves' hyperthyroidism and ophthalmopathy. Drawing on the second study: Stable Graves' hyperthyroidism was defined as no progression to ophthalmopathy during 18 months of follow-up. Hyperthyroidism patients were newly diagnosed, with disease duration under 2 months, and aged 18 to 65 years. Any patient with an uncontrolled infection, another autoimmune disease, pregnancy or lactation was excluded. Clinical symptoms, serum thyroxine and TRAb, thyroid ultrasound, and orbital computed tomography formed the basis for the diagnoses. The first round of RT-PCR for the TCR CDR3 was performed with the HTBI primer set and the Qiagen OneStep RT-PCR kit. Blood samples also contained most of the expanded thyroid clonotypes (frequency above 0.001), which suggests that blood repertoires may reflect thyroid immune responses. A 13 V-J signature model separated ophthalmopathy from stable hyperthyroidism, with approximately 87% sensitivity and about 81% specificity in cross-validation and 80%/75% in testing. In validation, progression to ophthalmopathy was predicted by the model with roughly 69% sensitivity and nearly 75% specificity, a median of 6.5 months before onset. A discovery cohort of roughly 100 patients, about 40 with Graves' ophthalmopathy and approximately 55 with stable Graves' hyperthyroidism, was used to find distinguishing TCR V-J signatures. An independent validation cohort of under 20 hyperthyroidism patients and approximately 17 patients who later progressed to ophthalmopathy tested prospective prediction of ophthalmopathy. The roughly 100 discovery patients were divided at random into training and test sets in a 7:3 ratio. Thyroid tissue and blood T-cell repertoires from six Graves' hyperthyroidism patients were also compared in the study. After blood sampling, hyperthyroidism patients were treated with methimazole at a starting dose of 30 mg daily, and ophthalmopathy patients were treated with high-dose intravenous methylprednisolone. Libraries were constructed in a second round of multiplex PCR, after which size selection and purification were carried out. Libraries were sequenced paired-end with 100 bp reads on an Illumina HiSeq2000. SOAPnuke was used to process the raw data, throwing out any read that contained adapters or uncalled bases, had a mean Phred below 15, or lacked an exact constant-primer or identifier match. High-quality paired reads were merged with COPE v1.2.5, and unique nucleotide sequences were defined as clonotypes. Clonotypes were aligned to IMGT TRBV, TRBD and TRBJ reference segments using MiTCR v1.1. Only V-J combinations with frequency above 0.0001, covering about 99% of repertoires, were analysed. A TCS score was defined as the ratio between F50 (clonal expansion) and ExV (chaos), using BLOSUM62-based TCRdist between CDR3 peptides within each V-J. Welch's t-statistics and random forest reduced roughly 540 V-J features to roughly 13, which were used in a naive Bayes classifier (R e1071). No statistical method was used to fix the sample size in advance, and group allocation was not hidden from the investigators. The paper reports TCR Vbeta CDR3 sequencing of fewer than 150 peripheral blood samples: some 41 ophthalmopathy, fewer than 85 hyperthyroidism and some 17 progressor patients.

The clonotype comes from a middle-aged woman with Graves disease. Donor details come from another sample of the same person, matched by shared clones. The sample in question was peripheral blood mononuclear cells (PBMCs), obtained at new diagnosis, from a patient treated with antithyroid drugs. The V gene is TRBV5-1 and the J gene is TRBJ2-7, with the D gene tentatively TRBD1 or TRBD2, based on 5 matching bases in each. The nucleotide sequence reads as follows: TGCGCCAGCAGCTTGGGAGGGGATTTGTACGAGCAGTACTTG. The resulting protein is CASSLGGDLYEQYL.